Each of the 29 T cell receptor beta chains below was sequenced from the same sample in a study of CD8 T cells in ankylosing spondylitis. The antigens these receptors bind are not known. Overall study results and limits: Made up of fewer than ten highly homologous variants, a TCR beta motif appeared characteristic of ankylosing spondylitis blood.

TCRdb re-called the 5' RACE reads through MiXCR, storing one row per CDR3 protein. The sample lists roughly 440,000 distinct CDR3 sequences; roughly 15% were seen once. The sequenced sample consisted of blood, either unsorted or a sorted T cell fraction (not recorded which). The origin of the receptors is a male donor with ankylosing spondylitis.

The gene calls are TRBV30 and TRBJ2-7; the D gene is possibly TRBD1 (6 bases). CDR1 is GTSNPN, CDR2 SVGIG, per germline (reference sequence). The CDR3 has 13 residues. V was shortened by 0 bases and J by 9 bases, with 15 bases between the two germline ends. CDR3 nucleotides: TGTGCCTGGAGTGTGGCCAGGGGAATGGTGCAGTACTTC. Protein: CAWSVARGMVQYF.

This clonotype was seen only a few times. V and J are TRBV12-3 or TRBV12-4 and TRBJ1-1, with TRBD1 as a possible D gene (5 bases). This CDR3 comprises 13 residues. Trimming removed 3 bases at V and 8 bases at J, with 13 bases between. The DNA of the CDR3 is TGTGCCAGCAGTTTCAGGGTGGCAGGGGAAGCTTTCTTT. Its translation is CASSFRVAGEAFF.

The chain links TRBV18 to TRBJ2-2, with a tentative D call TRBD1 (6 bases). The CDR3 length is 17 residues. V was shortened by 6 bases and J by 0 bases, with 17 bases between the two germline ends. Per the germline V gene, CDR1 is KGHSH and CDR2 is LQKENI. This CDR3 reads CASSPTGTPSNTGELFF. In DNA form, the CDR3 reads TGTGCCAGCTCCCCGACCGGGACACCGTCGAACACCGGGGAGCTGTTTTTT.

V usage is TRBV12-3 or TRBV12-4 and J usage is TRBJ1-4; D uncertain. V gave up 3 bases and J gave up 8 bases, with 16 bases separating them. This CDR3 has 15 amino acids. The CDR3 spells CASSFKKTLPEKLFF. CDR3 coding DNA: TGTGCCAGCAGTTTTAAAAAGACACTCCCCGAAAAACTGTTTTTT.

The genes are TRBV6-1 and TRBJ1-1; D might be TRBD1 (5 bases). V lost 5 bases to trimming and J lost 5 bases, with 15 bases between them. This CDR3 is built from 14 residues. Germline V CDR1 and CDR2: MNHNS, SASEGT. CDR3 sequence: CASSPGTFGTEAFF. The DNA for the CDR3 is TGTGCCAGCAGTCCCGGGACCTTTGGGACTGAAGCTTTCTTT.

V and J are TRBV5-1 and TRBJ1-1; tentative D call: TRBD1 (6 bases). Trimming cost V 1 base and J 2 bases, with 12 bases left between them. The CDR3 extends over 15 amino acids. Germline V lookup: CDR1 SGHRS, CDR2 YFSETQ. CDR3 amino acids: CASSLTFRGNTEAFF. The CDR3 nucleotides read TGCGCCAGCAGCTTGACTTTCAGGGGAAACACTGAAGCTTTCTTT.

The chain links TRBV12-3 or TRBV12-4 to TRBJ2-7; TRBD2 agrees at 10 bases. The CDR3 consists of 13 residues. V was clipped by 6 bases and J by 6 bases; unmatched bases: 5. CDR3 amino acids: CASRLAGITEQYF. CDR3 nucleotides: TGTGCCAGCAGACTAGCGGGAATCACCGAGCAGTACTTC.

The chain carries TRBV21-1 and TRBJ1-4. TRBV21-1 is described as a pseudogene. This CDR3 spans 15 amino acids. CDR3 protein: CASSKEGATNEKLFF. The CDR3 DNA sequence: TGTGCCAGCAGCAAAGAGGGCGCAACTAATGAAAAACTGTTTTTT.

The J gene is TRBJ2-1, the V gene TRBV4-2, with 11 bases that match TRBD2. The CDR3 is made up of 17 amino acids. Germline trimming cut 4 bases from V and 4 bases from J; bases unmatched to any gene: 9. Germline values: CDR1 LGHNA, CDR2 YNFKEQ. This chain's CDR3 is CASSPNPSGRSYNEQFF. CDR3 sequence (DNA): TGTGCCAGCAGCCCCAATCCTAGCGGGAGGTCGTACAATGAGCAGTTCTTC.

V is TRBV9 and J is TRBJ2-1, with a weak D call TRBD2 (6 bases). The ends were cut back, 3 bases at V and 0 bases at J, with 16 bases in the middle. The germline V gene has CDR1 SGDLS and CDR2 YYNGEE. There are 17 residues in the CDR3. CDR3 loop: CASSARDSWSSYNEQFF. CDR3 in DNA: TGTGCCAGCAGCGCACGGGACTCCTGGAGCTCCTACAATGAGCAGTTCTTC. The whole variable domain, filled in from reference TRBV9 and TRBJ2-1, reads DSGVTQTPKHLITATGQRVTLRCSPRSGDLSVYWYQQSLDQGLQFLIQYYNGEERAKGNILERFSAQQFPDLHSELNLSSLELGDSALYFCASSARDSWSSYNEQFFGPGTRLTVL.

This clonotype was detected many times. This chain uses TRBV4-1 with TRBJ2-2, with 8 bases lining up with TRBD1. From germline, CDR1 is MGHRA and CDR2 YSYEKL. CDR3 size: 17 residues. The V and J ends lost 1 base and 7 bases, in that order; junction bases with no gene match: 11. Here the CDR3 reads CASSQVWAGGAGGELFF. The CDR3 DNA reads TGCGCCAGCAGCCAAGTATGGGCAGGGGGCGCCGGCGGGGAGCTGTTTTTT.

A single count supports this clonotype. This chain uses TRBV25-1 with TRBJ1-6; 9 nucleotides align to TRBD1. The junction had 2 bases not matched to a gene; V was cut back by 6 bases and J by 5 bases. This CDR3 has 14 residues. Per germline, CDR1 MGHDK and CDR2 SYGVNS. The CDR3 DNA is TGTGCCAGCAGCGGGACAGGGCATAATTCACCCCTCCACTTT. It encodes CASSGTGHNSPLHF.

The V call is TRBV27, the J call TRBJ1-5; 7 bases agree with TRBD1. V lost 2 bases and J lost 5; bases outside the gene matches: 6. CDR1 MNHEY and CDR2 SMNVEV come from the germline V gene (reference sequence). This CDR3 spans 15 amino acids. The CDR3 loop is CASSLEGARDQPQHF. DNA for the CDR3: TGTGCCAGCAGTTTAGAGGGGGCGCGAGATCAGCCCCAGCATTTT.

J is TRBJ2-1 and V is TRBV9; 12 bases line up with TRBD2. V shed 3 bases and J 0 bases; nucleotides not matched to a gene: 13. CDR3 length: 20 residues. Germline CDR1 SGDLS, CDR2 YYNGEE. DNA for the CDR3: TGTGCCAGCAGCGCCCCCGGGACTAGCGGGCACCTAAGCTCCTACAATGAGCAGTTCTTC. Its protein product is CASSAPGTSGHLSSYNEQFF. Looking up the rest from reference TRBV9 and TRBJ2-1 gives the full variable domain: DSGVTQTPKHLITATGQRVTLRCSPRSGDLSVYWYQQSLDQGLQFLIQYYNGEERAKGNILERFSAQQFPDLHSELNLSSLELGDSALYFCASSAPGTSGHLSSYNEQFFGPGTRLTVL.

The gene calls are TRBV5-8 and TRBJ2-1; D is unresolved. CDR1 is SGHTS and CDR2 is YDEGEE in the germline V gene. The CDR3 has 13 residues. V was pared by 0 bases and J by 8 bases, with 9 bases between. Here the CDR3 reads CASSLGLEDEQFF. The CDR3 DNA is TGTGCCAGCAGCTTGGGGCTCGAGGATGAGCAGTTCTTC.

This clonotype came up a few times. The rearrangement uses TRBV3-1 and TRBJ1-6; D is undetermined. Trimming removed 4 bases from V and 10 bases from J, with 11 bases in between. The CDR3 length is 13 residues. Germline V gene lookup returns CDR1 LGHDT and CDR2 YNNKEL (reference sequence). The CDR3 reads CASSPGLASPLHF. The CDR3 nucleotides read TGTGCCAGCAGCCCGGGATTGGCGTCACCCCTCCACTTT.

V and J are TRBV6-5 and TRBJ1-1; D is perhaps TRBD1 (5 bases). The germline V gene encodes CDR1 MNHEY and CDR2 SVGAGI. The CDR3 covers 15 residues. Trimming took off 8 bases at V and 5 bases at J, with 21 bases between the two ends. CDR3 DNA sequence: TGTGCCAGCGGTTCTAAGGCGAGGCCAGGGACTGAAGCTTTCTTT. Protein sequence: CASGSKARPGTEAFF.

Regarding this clonotype: At one end the junction does not follow the germline gene, possibly because of a read error. V is TRBV5-5 and J is TRBJ2-7; D may match TRBD1 or TRBD2 (5 bases each). Germline-derived CDR1 and CDR2 are SGHKS and YYEKEE (reference sequence). This CDR3 comprises 13 residues. CDR3 in amino acids: CASSLDSSRDRRF. CDR3 DNA sequence: TGTGCCAGCAGCTTGGACTCCTCCCGGGACCGAAGATTC.

This clonotype was counted between two and nine times. The chain employs TRBV20-1 and TRBJ1-1, with 7 bases that match TRBD1. Looked up from germline, CDR1 is DFQATT and CDR2 is SNEGSKA (reference sequence). Losses at the gene ends were 1 base for V and 7 bases for J; bases not matched to a gene: 9. This CDR3 is built from 14 residues. CDR3 DNA sequence: TGCAGTGCTAGAGGTAGGACAGGACCTTTTGAAGCTTTCTTT. Its protein product is CSARGRTGPFEAFF.

This clonotype has more than one count but fewer than ten. The rearrangement uses TRBV7-2 and TRBJ1-1, with D possibly being TRBD1 (5 bases). The CDR3 sequence is 17 residues long. Trimming cost V 0 bases and J 2 bases, with 16 bases left between them. Germline CDR1 reads SGHTA; CDR2 reads FQGNSA. This CDR3 reads CASSLALEGRGNTEAFF. The CDR3, as DNA: TGTGCCAGCAGCTTAGCGCTTGAGGGGAGGGGTAACACTGAAGCTTTCTTT.

The genes are TRBV4-2 and TRBJ2-5, with TRBD2 matching 10 bases. Germline loops: CDR1 LGHNA, CDR2 YNFKEQ. The V gene end was trimmed by 0 bases and the J gene end by 2 bases; junction bases not matched to a gene: 3. CDR3 size: 16 residues. The CDR3 here is CASSQDSGRIQETQYF. CDR3 nucleotide sequence: TGTGCCAGCAGCCAAGATAGCGGGAGGATTCAAGAGACCCAGTACTTC.

This clonotype was found a few times. The V call is TRBV12-3 or TRBV12-4, the J call TRBJ1-5; D uncertain. The V and J ends lost 3 bases and 6 bases respectively, with 15 bases between them. This CDR3 has 15 amino acids. CDR3: CASSLGSGKGQPQHF. CDR3 DNA: TGTGCCAGCAGTTTGGGGTCAGGAAAGGGTCAGCCCCAGCATTTT.

CDR3 region: CASSPHPGGQGIQYF. CDR3 DNA sequence: TGTGCCAGCAGCCCCCATCCAGGGGGACAAGGCATTCAGTACTTC. The V and J genes are TRBV11-2 and TRBJ2-4; 7 bases map to TRBD1. From germline, CDR1 is SGHAT and CDR2 FQNNGV. The junction had 13 bases not matched to a gene; V was cut back by 5 bases and J by 9 bases. The CDR3 extends over 15 amino acids. Full variable domain (remainder filled in from reference TRBV11-2 and TRBJ2-4): EAGVAQSPRYKIIEKRQSVAFWCNPISGHATLYWYQQILGQGPKLLIQFQNNGVVDDSQLPKDRFSAERLKGVDSTLKIQPAKLEDSAVYLCASSPHPGGQGIQYFGAGTRLSVL.

There are a few counts of this clonotype. The V gene is TRBV18, the J gene TRBJ2-7; 7 positions match TRBD1. The germline CDR1 and CDR2 sequences are KGHSH and LQKENI. J gave up 3 bases and V 1 base, and 6 bases lay outside the gene matches. The CDR3 spans 15 residues. CDR3 sequence reads: CASSPQQGTSYEQYF. The CDR3 DNA sequence: TGTGCCAGCTCACCACAACAGGGGACCAGCTACGAGCAGTACTTC.

This clonotype came up a few times. The chain links TRBV5-1 to TRBJ2-5, with a possible D match to TRBD1 (6 bases). Germline loops: CDR1 SGHRS, CDR2 YFSETQ. The CDR3 consists of 13 residues. V gave up 3 bases and J gave up 1 base, with 7 bases separating them. CDR3 DNA: TGCGCCAGCAGCTACAGGGCCCAAGAGACCCAGTACTTC. This sequence encodes CASSYRAQETQYF.

This clonotype came up a few times. The J gene is TRBJ2-6, the V gene TRBV12-3 or TRBV12-4; a weak D match, TRBD1 (5 bases). The CDR3 has 15 residues. Deletions cut 7 bases from V and 1 base from J, with 11 bases between. The CDR3 loop reads CASTPTESGANVLTF. In DNA form, the CDR3 reads TGTGCCAGCACCCCGACAGAATCTGGGGCCAACGTCCTGACTTTC.

The rearrangement links TRBV2 to TRBJ2-3, with TRBD1 matching over 7 bases. CDR3 size: 21 residues. The trim removed 3 bases at V and 2 bases at J, leaving 23 bases unmatched. Germline V CDR1 and CDR2: SNHLY, FYNNEI. CDR3 sequence (DNA): TGTGCCAGCAGTGATTCCCCCGCTCTCCGAGGGGGCATACGGTTCACAGATACGCAGTATTTT. Translated: CASSDSPALRGGIRFTDTQYF.

This clonotype was seen a handful of times. J is TRBJ2-1 and V is TRBV30; possible D gene TRBD2, 5 bases. V lost 6 bases and J lost 13, with 10 bases in between. CDR3 size: 9 residues. In germline, CDR1 is GTSNPN, CDR2 SVGIG (reference sequence). The CDR3: CACGGIQFF. CDR3 nucleotide sequence: TGTGCCTGTGGAGGCATTCAGTTCTTC.

Worth noting for this clonotype: At one end the junction does not follow the germline gene, possibly because of a read error. This chain uses TRBV20-1 with TRBJ2-7, with D possibly TRBD1 on 6 matching bases. Germline CDR1 is DFQATT and CDR2 is SNEGSKA (reference sequence). The CDR3 extends over 13 amino acids. The CDR3 is CSCYWGLSSEQYF. The CDR3 DNA is TGCAGTTGTTATTGGGGGCTGTCCTCCGAGCAGTACTTC.